A selection of T cell receptor beta chains follows, all from one sample in a study of T-cell reconstitution after alpha-beta-depleted transplantation in children. TCRdb called the PCR reads again in MiXCR, with one record for every CDR3 protein. The data hold about 510,000 distinct CDR3 sequences, with about 10% observed a single time. The source was PBMCs, mostly from graft donor cells, collected 180 days after TCRalphabeta/CD19-depleted stem cell transplant. The receptor source for this set is a female patient under 10 years old who had a stem cell transplant for aplastic anemia, so the T cells may come from the graft donor. CDR3s include the opening cysteine and the closing phenylalanine or tryptophan. A D gene is named only where the DNA matches it firmly.

d_call cdr3_length v_call cdr3_aa
- 17 TRBV28 CASSGQGLGIGVYGYTF
TRBD1 16 TRBV9 CASSVATGQGYTEAFF
TRBD1 13 TRBV28 CASRKNSRGGAFF
- 14 TRBV7-8 CASSLMWGGEKLFF
TRBD2 20 TRBV11-2 CASSLDYAGTSGLLGETQYF
TRBD1 14 TRBV29-1 CSVGPRGKHNEQFF
- 16 TRBV4-3 CASSQGTGTMNTEAFF
- 14 TRBV7-3 CASSLRPNTDTQYF
- 15 TRBV5-1 CASSSPTVEQETQYF
- 13 TRBV7-9 CASSLGKDQTQYF
- 15 TRBV27 CASSLVAGGNTEAFF
- 14 TRBV19 CASRDAHGTNEQYF
- 16 TRBV27 CASSLSHGSHINEQFF
TRBD2 14 TRBV6-1 CATLAGNRQETQYF
TRBD2 15 TRBV27 CASSSAGVSYNEQFF
- 17 TRBV4-2 CASSQDRGIGRNQPQHF
TRBD2 15 TRBV20-1 CSARPLAGVSGELFF
- 14 TRBV4-3 CASSQEGDGRTQYF
- 15 TRBV7-2 CASSFLGEGANEQFF
- 17 TRBV4-1 CASSQVSGWRTDEKLFF
- 14 TRBV7-9 CASSYFIGAGELFF
TRBD2 16 TRBV4-3 CASSLNPTSGGRLQFF
TRBD1 15 TRBV6-2/TRBV6-3 CASSYQVDRAQPQHF
- 15 TRBV20-1 CSARGYEGEAYEQYF
- 15 TRBV12-3/TRBV12-4 CASSSNRAATDTQYF
- 15 TRBV12-3/TRBV12-4 CASSYRTTDPYGYTF
- 16 TRBV9 CASSVVPSSLAETQYF
- 14 TRBV12-3/TRBV12-4 CASSHGGAAYEQYF
- 15 TRBV27 CASRTGGSGSYEQYF
- 13 TRBV6-6 CASSYREAGELFF
- 13 TRBV19 CATTRGGSTEAFF
- 16 TRBV29-1 CSVGSPGRVNTGELFF
- 17 TRBV11-2 CASSLERTSTGTDTQYF
TRBD1 13 TRBV20-1 CSARGQGLTEAFF
TRBD2 19 TRBV27 CASSLSGGGRASGIPEQFF
TRBD2 15 TRBV5-1 CASSWGTSVTYEQYF
TRBD2 18 TRBV28 CASRPRLAGTVNQETQYF
- 13 TRBV29-1 CSARTTGQPGYTF
- 15 TRBV9 CASSAPGLAGNTIYF
TRBD2 16 TRBV4-3 CASSQRGLATTDTQYF
- 10 TRBV12-3/TRBV12-4 CASSQGELFF
- 14 TRBV10-3 CAISDGPRNNEQFF
- 15 TRBV7-3 CASSSTDSWLDTQYF
TRBD2 16 TRBV6-2/TRBV6-3 CASSYGLEWLYNEQFF
TRBD2 16 TRBV11-2 CASSTGLARKSYEQYF
- 15 TRBV21-1 CASSKGKTGNYGYTF
- 15 TRBV28 CASSLWSDSNQPQHF
TRBD1 16 TRBV4-2 CASSQGDRFSGNTIYF
- 14 TRBV20-1 CSARDSWGRETQYF
- 16 TRBV12-5 CASGLGGGMSYNEQFF
- 17 TRBV29-1 CSSGGLPGWSSGTEAFF